A selection of T cell receptor beta chains follows, all from one sample in a study of Graves' ophthalmopathy and Graves' hyperthyroidism. Each CDR3 protein gets one entry after TCRdb re-called the multiplex PCR reads with MiXCR. In the table there are about 220,000 distinct CDR3 sequences, around a fifth of which are singletons. Sequences were obtained from peripheral blood. Receptors were obtained from a woman aged 50 to 60 with Graves' ophthalmopathy. The conserved cysteine and the conserved F or W are not part of the CDR3 here. The size of a clone is reported for some rows only, either as once, few or many, or as a class for expanded clones.

V: TRBV7-9
size: many
J: TRBJ2-5
CDR3: ASSSLGGLVVETQY

V: TRBV7-8
size: many
J: TRBJ1-1
CDR3: ASSLKGGNTEAF

V: TRBV27
size: many
J: TRBJ1-2
CDR3: ASSLSSPQGDGYT

V: TRBV24-1
size: -
J: TRBJ2-2
CDR3: ATSDPGQHTGELF

V: TRBV10-3
size: -
J: TRBJ2-7
CDR3: AISSRDRTGNEQY

V: TRBV5-1
size: many
J: TRBJ2-2
CDR3: ASSLRAGGDTGELF

V: TRBV6-1
size: -
J: TRBJ1-2
CDR3: ASSRGRTNYGYT

V: TRBV29-1
size: many
J: TRBJ2-5
CDR3: SVGLREGRGETQY

V: TRBV6-1
size: few
J: TRBJ2-2
CDR3: ASSELAANTGELL

V: TRBV12-5
size: many
J: TRBJ1-5
CDR3: ASGLVPRRGHGQPQH

V: TRBV19
size: many
J: TRBJ1-5
CDR3: ASSTPGQGLPQH

V: TRBV29-1
size: -
J: TRBJ1-5
CDR3: SVAGTDPYQPQH

V: TRBV7-2
size: many
J: TRBJ1-3
CDR3: ASSLAHGYSGNTIY

V: TRBV7-2
size: -
J: TRBJ2-7
CDR3: ASSLEGGGYEQY

V: TRBV6-1
size: -
J: TRBJ1-5
CDR3: ASSGQVSNQPQH

V: TRBV7-9
size: many
J: TRBJ2-7
CDR3: ASTLGYEQY

V: TRBV20-1
size: few
J: TRBJ2-7
CDR3: SARDRDRGFEQY

V: TRBV19
size: many
J: TRBJ1-1
CDR3: ASSIGVSSEEEAF

V: TRBV7-9
size: few
J: TRBJ1-2
CDR3: ASSHTGTHDYT

V: TRBV28
size: many
J: TRBJ2-5
CDR3: ASRSGRAVKTQY

V: TRBV19
size: -
J: TRBJ1-5
CDR3: ASSTTGARGNQPQH

V: TRBV4-1
size: many
J: TRBJ2-7
CDR3: ASSQVGGQGSNEQY

V: TRBV19
size: many
J: TRBJ2-3
CDR3: ASTPQGIPDTQY

V: TRBV30
size: many
J: TRBJ1-1
CDR3: AWSYTTEAF

V: TRBV20-1
size: medium-sized
J: TRBJ2-5
CDR3: SLQRGGRRRTETQY

V: TRBV12-3/TRBV12-4
size: many
J: TRBJ2-7
CDR3: ASSLWGSASGAGEQY

V: TRBV7-2
size: many
J: TRBJ1-6
CDR3: ASSPEYNSPLH

V: TRBV6-1
size: many
J: TRBJ1-2
CDR3: ASSMGHGYT

V: TRBV6-1
size: few
J: TRBJ1-6
CDR3: ASSDVSPLH

V: TRBV11-2
size: many
J: TRBJ2-7
CDR3: ASSLGVGVTYEQY

V: TRBV2
size: -
J: TRBJ1-2
CDR3: ASTTRTGYGYT

V: TRBV12-3/TRBV12-4
size: many
J: TRBJ2-7
CDR3: ASSSSGTEYEQY

V: TRBV6-5
size: many
J: TRBJ2-7
CDR3: ASEGWQVVFYEQY

V: TRBV9
size: few
J: TRBJ1-1
CDR3: ASSPPREATEAF

V: TRBV7-2
size: many
J: TRBJ2-7
CDR3: ASSRRLAWSYEQY

V: TRBV24-1
size: many
J: TRBJ2-7
CDR3: ATSDSDWVSEQY

V: TRBV6-5
size: many
J: TRBJ1-2
CDR3: ASSYESGANYGYT

V: TRBV2
size: -
J: TRBJ2-7
CDR3: ASSDFRDRVYEQY

V: TRBV11-2
size: few
J: TRBJ2-3
CDR3: ASSPTWSGRDDTQY

V: TRBV6-1
size: few
J: TRBJ1-1
CDR3: ASSKSYSGGTEAF

V: TRBV6-1
size: many
J: TRBJ2-7
CDR3: ASSAPVVGGEQY

V: TRBV7-6
size: many
J: TRBJ1-3
CDR3: ASSLETQGAGNTIY

V: TRBV13
size: many
J: TRBJ2-2
CDR3: ASSSPILGGYSKNTGELF

V: TRBV27
size: many
J: TRBJ2-7
CDR3: ASRPRTSGYEQY

V: TRBV30
size: many
J: TRBJ1-1
CDR3: AWSYVKNTEAF

V: TRBV5-1
size: -
J: TRBJ2-7
CDR3: ASSLFGQAYEQY

V: TRBV5-1
size: many
J: TRBJ2-2
CDR3: ASSRDRATGELF

V: TRBV7-9
size: -
J: TRBJ1-1
CDR3: ASGLDGLNTEAF